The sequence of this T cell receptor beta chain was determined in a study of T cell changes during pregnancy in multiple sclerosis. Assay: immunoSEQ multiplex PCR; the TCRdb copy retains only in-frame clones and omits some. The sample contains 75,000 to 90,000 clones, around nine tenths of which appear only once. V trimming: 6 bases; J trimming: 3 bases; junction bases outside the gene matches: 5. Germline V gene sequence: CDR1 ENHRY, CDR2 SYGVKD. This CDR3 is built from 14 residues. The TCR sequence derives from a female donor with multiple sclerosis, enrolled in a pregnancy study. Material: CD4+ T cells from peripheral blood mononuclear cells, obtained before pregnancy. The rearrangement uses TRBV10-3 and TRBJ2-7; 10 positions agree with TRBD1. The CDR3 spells CAISGTGANYEQYF. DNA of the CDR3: TGTGCCATCAGCGGGACAGGGGCTAACTACGAGCAGTACTTC.